These T cell receptor beta chains were read from a single sample in a study of a mutant IDH1 vaccine in newly diagnosed glioma. TCRdb keeps only in-frame clones here, not all; method: immunoSEQ multiplex PCR. The sample yields about 94,000 clones, roughly 86% seen once. Their target antigens are unknown. The sample consisted of PBMCs, taken from a glioma patient whose treatment included an IDH1 peptide vaccine. Source of these receptors: a woman between 50 and 59 years old with glioma. CDR3s leave out the opening cysteine and the closing phenylalanine or tryptophan. Each record gives: CDR3 length, clone size, J gene, V gene, CDR3 protein. Clone size is not always given. Where it is, it says once, few, many or a class for expanded clones.

CDR3 length: 11; clone size: -; J gene: TRBJ2-1; V gene: TRBV7-2; CDR3 protein: ASSRGGYDEQF
CDR3 length: 16; clone size: -; J gene: TRBJ2-1; V gene: TRBV6-1; CDR3 protein: ASSENVRGAGYYNEQF
CDR3 length: 11; clone size: -; J gene: TRBJ1-1; V gene: TRBV7-3; CDR3 protein: ASSLQGSSEAF
CDR3 length: 10; clone size: once; J gene: TRBJ2-7; V gene: TRBV27; CDR3 protein: ASSLRGIEQY
CDR3 length: 12; clone size: -; J gene: TRBJ2-2; V gene: TRBV7-9; CDR3 protein: ARSLGQNTGELF
CDR3 length: 12; clone size: -; J gene: TRBJ1-3; V gene: TRBV12-5; CDR3 protein: ASGLGSPGNTIY
CDR3 length: 16; clone size: -; J gene: TRBJ2-7; V gene: TRBV5-6; CDR3 protein: ASSLGYRGTSGSYEQY
CDR3 length: 13; clone size: -; J gene: TRBJ2-5; V gene: TRBV5-4; CDR3 protein: ASSLASGRGETQY
CDR3 length: 15; clone size: -; J gene: TRBJ2-7; V gene: TRBV28; CDR3 protein: ASSIPSGTSAAYEQY
CDR3 length: 11; clone size: few; J gene: TRBJ1-1; V gene: TRBV7-9; CDR3 protein: AGRQGLNTEAF
CDR3 length: 11; clone size: -; J gene: TRBJ2-3; V gene: TRBV29-1; CDR3 protein: SVGGGLGDTQY
CDR3 length: 12; clone size: -; J gene: TRBJ1-5; V gene: TRBV19; CDR3 protein: ASSLRTGTQPQH
CDR3 length: 16; clone size: -; J gene: TRBJ2-1; V gene: TRBV15; CDR3 protein: ATSNLGASGSSYNEQF
CDR3 length: 12; clone size: -; J gene: TRBJ2-1; V gene: TRBV7-3; CDR3 protein: ASSLRMVGDEQF
CDR3 length: 14; clone size: -; J gene: TRBJ1-1; V gene: TRBV10-3; CDR3 protein: AISERTGEVNTEAF
CDR3 length: 9; clone size: few; J gene: TRBJ1-1; V gene: TRBV30; CDR3 protein: AWNRDTEAF
CDR3 length: 9; clone size: -; J gene: TRBJ2-5; V gene: TRBV7-6; CDR3 protein: ASSYQETQY
CDR3 length: 11; clone size: -; J gene: TRBJ2-5; V gene: TRBV18; CDR3 protein: ASSPGTGGTQY
CDR3 length: 13; clone size: -; J gene: TRBJ2-7; V gene: TRBV27; CDR3 protein: ASSLRRSHGYEQY
CDR3 length: 15; clone size: once; J gene: TRBJ2-7; V gene: TRBV7-8; CDR3 protein: ASSLVGPRDSGYEQY
CDR3 length: 13; clone size: -; J gene: TRBJ2-5; V gene: TRBV12-5; CDR3 protein: ASGLTGTGRKTQY
CDR3 length: 16; clone size: -; J gene: TRBJ1-2; V gene: TRBV11-2; CDR3 protein: ASSHFRVRQGLNYGYT
CDR3 length: 13; clone size: -; J gene: TRBJ1-1; V gene: TRBV6-1; CDR3 protein: ASSPDPTGKVEAF
CDR3 length: 11; clone size: -; J gene: TRBJ2-7; V gene: TRBV27; CDR3 protein: ASSNPRTYEQY
CDR3 length: 12; clone size: -; J gene: TRBJ2-5; V gene: TRBV9; CDR3 protein: ASSVEGVSGAQY
CDR3 length: 14; clone size: -; J gene: TRBJ1-5; V gene: TRBV19; CDR3 protein: ASSLFGQGTNQPQH
CDR3 length: 14; clone size: -; J gene: TRBJ2-7; V gene: TRBV5-1; CDR3 protein: ASSLGGTGGVNEQY
CDR3 length: 12; clone size: -; J gene: TRBJ1-5; V gene: TRBV25-1; CDR3 protein: ASTPPGADQPQH
CDR3 length: 12; clone size: -; J gene: TRBJ1-3; V gene: TRBV5-1; CDR3 protein: ASRTGRSGNTIY
CDR3 length: 12; clone size: -; J gene: TRBJ1-4; V gene: TRBV6-5; CDR3 protein: ASSYGGIDEKLF
CDR3 length: 11; clone size: -; J gene: TRBJ1-3; V gene: TRBV30; CDR3 protein: AWSLTAGNTIY
CDR3 length: 14; clone size: -; J gene: TRBJ1-3; V gene: TRBV5-5; CDR3 protein: ASSGPGPGSGNTIY
CDR3 length: 14; clone size: -; J gene: TRBJ2-1; V gene: TRBV11-1; CDR3 protein: ASSFPTSGAYNEQF
CDR3 length: 11; clone size: -; J gene: TRBJ1-1; V gene: TRBV30; CDR3 protein: AWRVGSHTEAF
CDR3 length: 11; clone size: -; J gene: TRBJ2-3; V gene: TRBV6-1; CDR3 protein: ASSEQGTDTQY
CDR3 length: 14; clone size: -; J gene: TRBJ2-1; V gene: TRBV10-3; CDR3 protein: AISESGASGRGEQF